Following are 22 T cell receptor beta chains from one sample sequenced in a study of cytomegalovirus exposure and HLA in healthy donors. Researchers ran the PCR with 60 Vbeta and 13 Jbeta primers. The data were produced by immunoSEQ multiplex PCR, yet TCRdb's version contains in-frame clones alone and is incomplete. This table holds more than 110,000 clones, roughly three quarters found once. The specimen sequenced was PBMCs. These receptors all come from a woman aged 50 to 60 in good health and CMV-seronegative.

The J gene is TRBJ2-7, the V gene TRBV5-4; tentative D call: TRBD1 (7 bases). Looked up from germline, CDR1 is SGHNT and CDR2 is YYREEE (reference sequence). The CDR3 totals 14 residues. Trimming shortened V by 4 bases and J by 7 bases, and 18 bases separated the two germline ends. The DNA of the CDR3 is TGTGCCAGCAGCGCGGGACAGCGCATCCTGGAGCAGTACTTC. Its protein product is CASSAGQRILEQYF.

CDR3 bases: TGTGCCAGCAGCTTAGGGGACAGGGGGGGATACAATGAGCAGTTCTTC. Translated, it gives CASSLGDRGGYNEQFF. V usage is TRBV7-8 and J usage is TRBJ2-1; 11 bases align to TRBD1. The length of the CDR3 is 16 residues. Germline V gene sequence: CDR1 SGHVS, CDR2 FQNEAQ. Losses at the gene ends were 1 base for V and 4 bases for J; bases not matched to a gene: 3.

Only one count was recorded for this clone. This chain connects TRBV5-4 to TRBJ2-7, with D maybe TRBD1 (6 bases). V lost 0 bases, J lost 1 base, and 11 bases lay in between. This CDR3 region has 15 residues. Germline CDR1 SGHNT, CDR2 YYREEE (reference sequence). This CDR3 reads CASSLEGVRSYEQYF. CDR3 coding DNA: TGTGCCAGCAGCTTGGAGGGGGTTAGGTCCTACGAGCAGTACTTC.

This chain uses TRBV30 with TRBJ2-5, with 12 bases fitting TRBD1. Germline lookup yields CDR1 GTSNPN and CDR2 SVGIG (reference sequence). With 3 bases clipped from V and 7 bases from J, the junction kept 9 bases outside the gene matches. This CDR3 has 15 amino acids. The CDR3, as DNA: TGTGCCTGGAGCGAGGGACAGGGGGCTCTAGGGACCCAGTACTTC. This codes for CAWSEGQGALGTQYF.

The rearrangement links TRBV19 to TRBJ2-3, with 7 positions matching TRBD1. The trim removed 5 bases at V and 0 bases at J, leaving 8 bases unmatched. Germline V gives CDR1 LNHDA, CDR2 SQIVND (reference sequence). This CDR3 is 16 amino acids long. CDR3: CASSGSRDSSTDTQYF. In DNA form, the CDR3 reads TGTGCCAGTAGTGGGAGTCGGGACAGTAGCACAGATACGCAGTATTTT.

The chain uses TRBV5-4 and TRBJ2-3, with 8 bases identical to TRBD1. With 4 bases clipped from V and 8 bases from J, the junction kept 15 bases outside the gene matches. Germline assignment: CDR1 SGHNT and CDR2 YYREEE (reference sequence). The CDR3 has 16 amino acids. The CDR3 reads CASSPPGRGLLGTQYF. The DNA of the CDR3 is TGTGCCAGCAGCCCGCCAGGCAGGGGGCTCCTAGGTACGCAGTATTTT.

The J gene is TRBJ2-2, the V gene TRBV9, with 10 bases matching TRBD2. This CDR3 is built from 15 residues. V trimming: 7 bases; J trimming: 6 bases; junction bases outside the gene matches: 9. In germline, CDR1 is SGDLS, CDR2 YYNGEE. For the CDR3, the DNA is TGTGCCAGCTCGCGGACTAGCGGCTTTGCCGGGGAGCTGTTTTTT. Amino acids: CASSRTSGFAGELFF.

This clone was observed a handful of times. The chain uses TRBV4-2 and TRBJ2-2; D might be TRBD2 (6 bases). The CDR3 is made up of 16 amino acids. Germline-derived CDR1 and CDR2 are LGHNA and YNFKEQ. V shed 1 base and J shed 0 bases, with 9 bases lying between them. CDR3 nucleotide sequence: TGTGCCAGCAGCCAAGCCGGGACTGCGAACACCGGGGAGCTGTTTTTT. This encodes CASSQAGTANTGELFF.

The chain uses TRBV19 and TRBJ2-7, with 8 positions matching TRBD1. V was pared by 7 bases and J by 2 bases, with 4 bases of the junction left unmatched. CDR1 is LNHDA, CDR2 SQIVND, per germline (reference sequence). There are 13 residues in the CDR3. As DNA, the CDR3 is TGTGCCAGTATGAGGACAGGGACCTACGAGCAGTACTTC. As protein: CASMRTGTYEQYF.

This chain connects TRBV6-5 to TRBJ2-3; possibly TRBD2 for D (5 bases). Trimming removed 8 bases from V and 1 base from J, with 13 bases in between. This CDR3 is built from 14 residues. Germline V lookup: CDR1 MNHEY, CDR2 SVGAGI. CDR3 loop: CASRLDGGTDTQYF. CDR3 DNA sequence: TGTGCCAGCCGACTTGACGGGGGCACAGATACGCAGTATTTT.

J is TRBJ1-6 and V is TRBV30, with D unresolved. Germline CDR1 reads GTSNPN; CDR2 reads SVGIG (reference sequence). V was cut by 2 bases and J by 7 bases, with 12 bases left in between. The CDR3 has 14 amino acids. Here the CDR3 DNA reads TGTGCCTGGAGTATGAACGCTAACAATTCACCCCTCCACTTT. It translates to CAWSMNANNSPLHF.

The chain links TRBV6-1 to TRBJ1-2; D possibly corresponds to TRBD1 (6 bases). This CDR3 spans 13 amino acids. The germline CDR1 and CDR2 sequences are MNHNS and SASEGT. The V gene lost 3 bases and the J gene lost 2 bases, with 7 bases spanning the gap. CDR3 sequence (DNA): TGTGCCAGCAGTGACACAGGGAACTATGGCTACACCTTC. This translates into CASSDTGNYGYTF.

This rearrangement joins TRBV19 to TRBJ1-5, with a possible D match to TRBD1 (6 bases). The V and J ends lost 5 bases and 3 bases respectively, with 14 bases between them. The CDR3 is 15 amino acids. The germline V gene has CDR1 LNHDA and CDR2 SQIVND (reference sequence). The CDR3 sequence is CASSSQGRNNQPQHF. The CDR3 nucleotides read TGTGCCAGTAGTTCGCAGGGGCGGAACAATCAGCCCCAGCATTTT.

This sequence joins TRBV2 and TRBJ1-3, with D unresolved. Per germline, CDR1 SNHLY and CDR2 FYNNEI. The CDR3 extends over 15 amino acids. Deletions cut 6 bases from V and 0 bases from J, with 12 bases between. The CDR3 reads CASRVGLSSGNTIYF. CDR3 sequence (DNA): TGTGCCAGCAGAGTAGGACTCAGCTCTGGAAACACCATATATTTT. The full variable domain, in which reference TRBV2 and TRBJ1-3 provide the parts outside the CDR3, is EPEVTQTPSHQVTQMGQEVILRCVPISNHLYFYWYRQILGQKVEFLVSFYNNEISEKSEIFDDQFSVERPDGSNFTLKIRSTKLEDSAMYFCASRVGLSSGNTIYFGEGSWLTVV.

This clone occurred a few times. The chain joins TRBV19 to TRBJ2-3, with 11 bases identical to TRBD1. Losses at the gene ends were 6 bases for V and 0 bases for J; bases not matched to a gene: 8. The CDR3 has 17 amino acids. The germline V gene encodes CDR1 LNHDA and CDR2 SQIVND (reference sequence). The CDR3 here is CASSLTGQGVSTDTQYF. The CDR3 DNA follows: TGTGCCAGTAGCTTGACGGGACAGGGGGTTAGCACAGATACGCAGTATTTT.

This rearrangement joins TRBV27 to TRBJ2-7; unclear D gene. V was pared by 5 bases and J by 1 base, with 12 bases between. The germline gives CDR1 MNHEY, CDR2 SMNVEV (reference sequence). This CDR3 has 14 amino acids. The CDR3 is CASSPSPRSYEQYF. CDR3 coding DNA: TGTGCCAGCAGTCCCTCGCCGAGGTCCTACGAGCAGTACTTC.

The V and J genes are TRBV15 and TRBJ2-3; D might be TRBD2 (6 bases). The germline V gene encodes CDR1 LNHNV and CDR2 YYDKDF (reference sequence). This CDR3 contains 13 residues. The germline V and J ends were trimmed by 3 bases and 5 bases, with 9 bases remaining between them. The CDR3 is CATSRDYGDTQYF. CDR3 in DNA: TGTGCCACCAGCAGGGACTACGGAGATACGCAGTATTTT.

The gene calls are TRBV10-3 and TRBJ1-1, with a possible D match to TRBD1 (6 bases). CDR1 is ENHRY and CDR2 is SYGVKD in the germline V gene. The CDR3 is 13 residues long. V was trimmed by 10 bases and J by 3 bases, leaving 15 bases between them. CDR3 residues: CASEPDSHTEAFF. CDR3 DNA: TGTGCCAGTGAACCGGACAGTCACACTGAAGCTTTCTTT.

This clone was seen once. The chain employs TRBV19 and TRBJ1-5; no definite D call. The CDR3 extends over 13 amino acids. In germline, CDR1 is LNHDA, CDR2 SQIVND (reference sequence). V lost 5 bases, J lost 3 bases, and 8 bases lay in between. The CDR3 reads CASSGGINQPQHF. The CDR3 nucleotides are TGTGCCAGTAGTGGAGGGATCAATCAGCCCCAGCATTTT.

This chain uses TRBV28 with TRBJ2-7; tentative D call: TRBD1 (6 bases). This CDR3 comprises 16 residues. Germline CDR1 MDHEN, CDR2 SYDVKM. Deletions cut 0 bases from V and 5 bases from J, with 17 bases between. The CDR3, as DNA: TGTGCCAGCAGTTTATGGCTGGATTACAGGGCGAACGAGCAGTACTTC. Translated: CASSLWLDYRANEQYF.

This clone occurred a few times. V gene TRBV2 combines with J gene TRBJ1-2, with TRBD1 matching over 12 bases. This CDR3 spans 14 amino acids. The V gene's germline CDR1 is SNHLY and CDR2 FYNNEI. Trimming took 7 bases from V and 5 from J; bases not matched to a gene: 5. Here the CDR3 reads CASTGDRGPYGYTF. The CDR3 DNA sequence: TGTGCCAGCACCGGGGACAGGGGGCCATATGGCTACACCTTC.

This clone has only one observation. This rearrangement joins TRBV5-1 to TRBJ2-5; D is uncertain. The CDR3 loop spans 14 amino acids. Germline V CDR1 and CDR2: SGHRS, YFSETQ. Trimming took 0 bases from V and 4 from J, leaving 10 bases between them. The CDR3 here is CASSLATTLETQYF. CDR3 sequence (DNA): TGCGCCAGCAGCTTGGCTACTACCTTAGAGACCCAGTACTTC.